The clone carrying this T cell receptor (beta chain) has a handful of counts. Antigen: not known. Donors had nominal health at sampling but likely had unrecorded immune exposures. The V and J ends lost 2 bases and 2 bases respectively, with 12 bases between them. The CDR3 length is 15 residues. Germline V gene data show CDR1 as MNHEY and CDR2 as SMNVEV (reference sequence). The data are from a study of cytomegalovirus exposure and HLA in healthy donors. PCR used 60 Vbeta primers and 13 Jbeta primers. Method: immunoSEQ multiplex PCR; TCRdb's copy keeps in-frame clones and lacks some. Here the sample spans under 110,000 clones, 76% being singletons. General study points: Later analysis found that TCR beta chains associated with HLA were more clonally expanded than other, equally common chains. For most subjects, TCR beta sequences were reported to predict HLA-A and HLA-B alleles with accuracy.

The chain employs TRBV27 and TRBJ2-5, with D possibly TRBD2 on 6 matching bases. Sequenced sample: PBMCs. This TCR was recovered from a man in his forties in good health and CMV-seronegative. CDR3 amino acids: CASSLQTAGQETQYF. The CDR3 DNA reads TGTGCCAGCAGTTTACAGACCGCGGGGCAAGAGACCCAGTACTTC.